A single sample is the source of the 4 T cell receptor beta chains below, sequenced in a study of T cell clones after liver transplantation. Sequenced by immunoSEQ multiplex PCR; TCRdb stores in-frame clones only, minus some. The sample includes roughly 80,000 clones, around four fifths of them seen just once. Sequences were derived from CD4+ T cells from blood, sampled at the 22-month timepoint. These receptors came from a human patient who received a liver transplant. The graft donor may be the source of some T cells.

The rearrangement joins TRBV7-2 to TRBJ2-7, with D possibly TRBD1 on 5 matching bases. V was clipped by 1 base and J by 3 bases, with 13 bases between them. Germline CDR1 is SGHTA and CDR2 is FQGNSA. The CDR3 totals 15 residues. CDR3 bases: TGTGCCAGCAGCTTAGGGCGCAGGGCGAACTACGAGCAGTACTTC. Amino acids: CASSLGRRANYEQYF. Supplemented by reference TRBV7-2 and TRBJ2-7, the full variable domain reads GAGVSQSPSNKVTEKGKDVELRCDPISGHTALYWYRQSLGQGLEFLIYFQGNSAPDKSGLPSDRFSAERTGGSVSTLTIQRTQQEDSAVYLCASSLGRRANYEQYFGPGTRLTVT.

The chain employs TRBV4-1 and TRBJ2-5; D is possibly TRBD2 (6 bases). Looked up from germline, CDR1 is MGHRA and CDR2 is YSYEKL. There are 14 residues in the CDR3. Trimming removed 3 bases from V and 5 bases from J, with 13 bases in between. Here the CDR3 reads CASSHVGGWETQYF. In DNA, the CDR3 is TGCGCCAGCAGCCACGTCGGGGGTTGGGAGACCCAGTACTTC.

The chain uses TRBV19 and TRBJ2-5; 11 nucleotides align to TRBD1. Germline CDR1 reads LNHDA; CDR2 reads SQIVND (reference sequence). Trimming at V came to 5 bases and at J to 5 bases, leaving 4 bases not matched to a gene. The length of the CDR3 is 14 residues. CDR3 protein: CASSWGTGGETQYF. The CDR3 DNA is TGTGCCAGTAGTTGGGGGACAGGGGGTGAGACCCAGTACTTC.

The chain employs TRBV19 and TRBJ1-5; D gene uncertain. V was clipped by 7 bases and J by 5 bases, with 15 bases between them. The CDR3 sequence is 14 residues long. CDR1 and CDR2 (germline): LNHDA, SQIVND (reference sequence). The CDR3, as DNA: TGTGCCAGTAAGGGCCGGGTTCGAGATCAGCCCCAGCATTTT. Translating it yields CASKGRVRDQPQHF.